This record concerns one T cell receptor (beta chain) sequence. The data stem from a study of blood T cell repertoires in COVID-19. Study at large: Acute-phase and convalescent COVID-19 samples originated in the United States, Italy and Spain. PBMCs, B-cell-depleted T cells, or T cells provided the cDNA or gDNA that made up the material.

As originally analysed: Nucleated cell counts were estimated from reference gene primer amplification. Libraries were prepared by immunoSEQ multiplex PCR; TCRdb keeps only in-frame clonotypes and omits some of them. The V and J calls and clone size are taken from that table; D and trimming were inferred from the DNA. The sample records some 200,000 clones, roughly 79% being singletons. Germline V gives CDR1 MNHEY, CDR2 SVGAGI. Between the trimmed V and J ends, which lost 2 bases and 4 bases, there was a span of 11 bases. This CDR3 is built from 14 residues. The clonotype was recovered from a human donor with acute or convalescent COVID-19. The donor label of this sample is uncertain. The genes are TRBV6-5 and TRBJ1-1; perhaps TRBD1 as D (5 bases). The sample taken for sequencing was peripheral blood. CDR3 sequence (DNA): TGTGCCAGCAGTTACAGTCAGGGCGTCACTGAAGCTTTCTTT. Amino acids: CASSYSQGVTEAFF.